The 26 T cell receptor beta chains reported below all come from one sample, sequenced in a study of T-cell reconstitution after alpha-beta-depleted transplantation in children. Library preparation (for TCRbeta) was performed with unique molecular identifiers. TCRdb reprocessed the PCR reads with MiXCR, giving one entry per CDR3 protein. Among roughly 98,000 distinct CDR3 sequences listed, about a sixth were seen once. The input for sequencing was PBMCs, mostly from graft donor cells, taken 180 days after TCRalphabeta/CD19-depleted stem cell transplant. All receptors come from a male patient under 10 years old who had a stem cell transplant for acute lymphoblastic leukemia, so the T cells may come from the graft donor.

The chain couples TRBV6-2 or TRBV6-3 to TRBJ1-2, with a weak D call TRBD1 (5 bases). V was trimmed by 6 bases and J by 6 bases, leaving 20 bases between them. This CDR3 is built from 15 residues. Germline CDR1 reads MNHEY; CDR2 reads SVGEGT. The CDR3 DNA sequence: TGTGCCAGCAGCTTAACCGGGACCTCACGTCATGGCTACACCTTC. Its translation: CASSLTGTSRHGYTF.

This chain uses TRBV20-1 with TRBJ2-5, with a tentative D call TRBD1 (6 bases). Per the germline V gene, CDR1 is DFQATT and CDR2 is SNEGSKA (reference sequence). The V end lost 6 bases, the J end lost 4 bases, and 18 bases lay between the germline ends. This CDR3 is built from 14 residues. The CDR3 region has the DNA TGCAGTGCGCCAACAGGGTTAATGGTAGAGACCCAGTACTTC. Amino acids: CSAPTGLMVETQYF.

The V and J genes are TRBV19 and TRBJ2-7, with TRBD2 matching 7 bases. The CDR3 is made up of 15 amino acids. From germline, CDR1 is LNHDA and CDR2 SQIVND (reference sequence). The V segment lost 5 bases and the J segment 0 bases; nucleotides outside the gene matches: 7. The CDR3 reads CASSLPGGASYEQYF. CDR3 DNA sequence: TGTGCCAGTAGTCTACCGGGGGGAGCCTCCTACGAGCAGTACTTC.

This clonotype counts as medium-sized. The chain recombines TRBV14 with TRBJ2-1; D is unclear. The CDR3 spans 13 residues. V lost 3 bases, J lost 5 bases, and 8 bases lay in between. The germline V gene has CDR1 SGHDN and CDR2 FVKESK. CDR3 bases: TGTGCCAGCAGCCAGAGCGTGCACAATGAGCAGTTCTTC. Its translation is CASSQSVHNEQFF.

The chain has TRBV25-1 and TRBJ2-7; 7 nucleotides line up with TRBD1. V lost 4 bases and J lost 1; bases outside the gene matches: 7. Germline V CDR1 and CDR2: MGHDK, SYGVNS. The CDR3 has 15 residues. CDR3: CASSVLGTDSYEQYF. The DNA for the CDR3 is TGTGCCAGCAGTGTTTTAGGGACAGATTCCTACGAGCAGTACTTC.

The chain has TRBV4-1 and TRBJ1-3; maybe TRBD1 (5 bases). Germline CDR1 MGHRA, CDR2 YSYEKL. This CDR3 comprises 18 residues. V was cut by 4 bases and J by 4 bases, with 23 bases left in between. The CDR3 spells CASSPELTDGRLGNTIYF. In DNA form, the CDR3 reads TGCGCCAGCAGCCCAGAATTGACAGATGGCCGGTTAGGAAACACCATATATTTT.

The chain is built from TRBV30 and TRBJ2-3; a weak D match, TRBD2 (7 bases). The CDR3 sequence is 15 residues long. The V and J ends lost 2 bases and 2 bases respectively, with 14 bases between them. Germline values: CDR1 GTSNPN, CDR2 SVGIG (reference sequence). CDR3 bases: TGTGCCTGGAGTCGGGGGGACACCGTCACAGATACGCAGTATTTT. Its translation is CAWSRGDTVTDTQYF.

The chain couples TRBV7-2 to TRBJ2-1; TRBD2 might be the D (6 bases). The V and J ends lost 4 bases and 6 bases respectively, with 13 bases between them. Per the germline V gene, CDR1 is SGHTA and CDR2 is FQGNSA. The CDR3 totals 14 residues. The chain's CDR3 is CASSYWGGSNEQFF. In DNA form, the CDR3 reads TGTGCCAGCAGCTACTGGGGAGGCTCCAATGAGCAGTTCTTC.

This rearrangement joins TRBV7-7 to TRBJ2-2; 9 nucleotides match TRBD1. Trimming cost V 6 bases and J 2 bases; bases outside gene matches: 10. The germline gives CDR1 SSHAT, CDR2 FNYEAQ (reference sequence). The CDR3 consists of 17 residues. The CDR3 sequence: CASSFGTGIGNTGELFF. In DNA, the CDR3 is TGTGCCAGCAGTTTCGGGACAGGGATTGGAAACACCGGGGAGCTGTTTTTT. Combining the CDR3 with reference TRBV7-7 and TRBJ2-2 gives the whole variable domain GAGVSQSPRYKVTKRGQDVTLRCDPISSHATLYWYQQALGQGPEFLTYFNYEAQPDKSGLPSDRFSAERPEGSISTLTIQRTEQRDSAMYRCASSFGTGIGNTGELFFGEGSRLTVL.

The V call is TRBV27, the J call TRBJ2-1; the match to TRBD1 covers 7 bases. Germline loops: CDR1 MNHEY, CDR2 SMNVEV (reference sequence). The trim removed 3 bases at V and 6 bases at J, leaving 5 bases unmatched. The CDR3 is 14 amino acids. The CDR3 nucleotides read TGTGCCAGCAGTTTGAGGGACAGCCTCAATGAGCAGTTCTTC. Translation: CASSLRDSLNEQFF.

The CDR3 is CASRGTDLRDWSYEQYF. In nucleotides, the CDR3 is TGCGCCAGCAGAGGGACAGACCTGAGGGACTGGTCCTACGAGCAGTACTTC. The chain carries TRBV5-1 and TRBJ2-7, with a tentative D call TRBD1 (7 bases). V shed 5 bases and J shed 1 base, with 22 bases lying between them. Germline lookup yields CDR1 SGHRS and CDR2 YFSETQ. This CDR3 is built from 17 residues.

The chain recombines TRBV12-3 or TRBV12-4 with TRBJ2-7, with TRBD2 matching over 8 bases. The CDR3 runs 16 residues. The V and J ends lost 1 base and 2 bases, in that order; junction bases with no gene match: 7. As DNA, the CDR3 is TGTGCCAGCAGTTTAGATATCGGGGGGGGAACCTACGAGCAGTACTTC. It translates to CASSLDIGGGTYEQYF.

This clonotype has only a few counts. The V and J genes are TRBV3-1 and TRBJ2-1; D ambiguous. The V gene lost 0 bases and the J gene lost 5 bases, with 8 bases spanning the gap. The CDR3 spans 14 residues. Germline CDR1 LGHDT, CDR2 YNNKEL (reference sequence). The CDR3: CASSQDPGDNEQFF. The CDR3 nucleotides read TGTGCCAGCAGCCAAGATCCAGGAGACAATGAGCAGTTCTTC.

This clonotype was detected a few times. V usage is TRBV19 and J usage is TRBJ2-1; 9 nucleotides agree with TRBD1. Germline CDR1 and CDR2: LNHDA and SQIVND (reference sequence). The J segment lost 7 bases and the V segment lost 5 bases, leaving 9 bases of the junction unmatched. The CDR3 length is 15 residues. CDR3 region: CASSAQGALRNEQFF. The CDR3 nucleotides read TGTGCCAGTAGTGCACAGGGGGCGCTTCGGAATGAGCAGTTCTTC.

The chain couples TRBV14 to TRBJ2-1, with D tentatively TRBD2 (5 bases). Trimming left V 3 bases short and J 4 bases short, with 7 bases between. The length of the CDR3 is 13 residues. Germline CDR1 is SGHDN and CDR2 is FVKESK. Here the CDR3 reads CASSHRLYNEQFF. The CDR3 bases are TGTGCCAGCAGCCACAGACTATACAATGAGCAGTTCTTC.

This clonotype was seen only a few times. This sequence joins TRBV7-6 and TRBJ2-7; 10 positions match TRBD1. The CDR3 is 16 amino acids. Germline V gene data show CDR1 as SGHVS and CDR2 as FNYEAQ. With 6 bases clipped from V and 2 bases from J, the junction kept 10 bases outside the gene matches. CDR3 amino acids: CASSSLAGTGAYEQYF. CDR3 nucleotides: TGTGCCAGCAGTTCCCTCGCGGGGACAGGGGCCTACGAGCAGTACTTC.

There are a few counts of this clonotype. The chain employs TRBV6-5 and TRBJ2-1, with 7 bases identical to TRBD2. CDR1 is MNHEY, CDR2 SVGAGI, per germline. The length of the CDR3 is 15 residues. V gave up 1 base and J gave up 6 bases; unmatched junction bases: 6. CDR3 DNA: TGTGCCAGCAGTTACTGGGCGGGGGTGGGCAATGAGCAGTTCTTC. This translates into CASSYWAGVGNEQFF.

This clonotype appeared a few times. This sequence joins TRBV6-5 and TRBJ2-5; D gene unclear. The CDR3 is 14 residues long. V was pared by 0 bases and J by 5 bases, with 10 bases between. The germline V gene encodes CDR1 MNHEY and CDR2 SVGAGI. In DNA, the CDR3 is TGTGCCAGCAGTTACTCCCGGGTCGGGGAGACCCAGTACTTC. Translating gives CASSYSRVGETQYF.

Only a few counts were recorded for this clonotype. The V gene is TRBV5-1, the J gene TRBJ2-5; TRBD1 might be the D (5 bases). The V and J ends lost 6 bases and 3 bases respectively, with 15 bases between them. The germline gives CDR1 SGHRS, CDR2 YFSETQ. This CDR3 is 14 amino acids long. The CDR3 DNA reads TGCGCCAGCAAGACAGTTTCGTCGAAAGAGACCCAGTACTTC. It translates to CASKTVSSKETQYF.

J is TRBJ2-3 and V is TRBV20-1; TRBD1 matches 9 bases. The CDR3 extends over 17 amino acids. Germline CDR1 reads DFQATT; CDR2 reads SNEGSKA (reference sequence). Trimming took 6 bases from V and 2 from J; bases not matched to a gene: 15. CDR3 nucleotides: TGCAGTGCGAGCAGAAGTCCACGGACAGGGGACACAGATACGCAGTATTTT. This translates into CSASRSPRTGDTDTQYF.

This clonotype showed up just a few times. The chain joins TRBV7-9 to TRBJ2-6; D is possibly TRBD1 (5 bases). Trimming took 3 bases from V and 3 from J, leaving 6 bases between them. Per germline, CDR1 SEHNR and CDR2 FQNEAQ (reference sequence). The CDR3 runs 14 residues. CDR3 DNA: TGTGCCAGCAGCTTCACAGGTGGGGCCAACGTCCTGACTTTC. This translates into CASSFTGGANVLTF.

To note about this clonotype: The junction shows a germline mismatch at one end, possibly a read error. This chain connects TRBV3-1 to TRBJ2-1, with D perhaps matching TRBD1 or TRBD2 (6 bases each). The CDR3 spans 15 residues. CDR1 LGHDT and CDR2 YNNKEL come from the germline V gene (reference sequence). DNA for the CDR3: TGTGCCACCAGCCAAGATTTAGGGGGGCGGAATGAGCAGTTCTTC. Translation: CATSQDLGGRNEQFF.

As for this clonotype: A read error is possible here, since a much larger clone lies one base away. This chain links TRBV20-1 with TRBJ1-1, with a possible D match to TRBD1 (6 bases). The CDR3 length is 14 residues. CDR1 is DFQATT and CDR2 is SNEGSKA in the germline V gene (reference sequence). The CDR3 loop reads CSAQRSYRDTEASF. The CDR3, as DNA: TGCAGTGCCCAAAGATCCTACAGGGACACTGAAGCTTCCTTT.

This clonotype was counted many times. The rearrangement links TRBV7-9 to TRBJ2-7; D ambiguous. V lost 0 bases and J 0 bases, leaving 6 bases between the germline ends. The CDR3 consists of 14 residues. Germline V gives CDR1 SEHNR, CDR2 FQNEAQ (reference sequence). This CDR3 reads CASSLAKSSYEQYF. CDR3 DNA: TGTGCCAGCAGCTTAGCCAAGAGCTCCTACGAGCAGTACTTC.

The gene calls are TRBV18 and TRBJ1-1; 10 bases are a match to TRBD1. J gave up 3 bases and V 6 bases, and 4 bases lay outside the gene matches. CDR3 length: 14 amino acids. Germline CDR1 and CDR2: KGHSH and LQKENI. The CDR3 spells CASSPGTGDTEAFF. The DNA for the CDR3 is TGTGCCAGCTCCCCCGGGACAGGGGACACTGAAGCTTTCTTT. The variable domain in full, completed from reference TRBV18 and TRBJ1-1, reads NAGVMQNPRHLVRRRGQEARLRCSPMKGHSHVYWYRQLPEEGLKFMVYLQKENIIDESGMPKERFSAEFPKEGPSILRIQQVVRGDSAAYFCASSPGTGDTEAFFGQGTRLTVV.

This clonotype was counted many times. This chain links TRBV27 with TRBJ2-7, with no clear D. Per the germline V gene, CDR1 is MNHEY and CDR2 is SMNVEV (reference sequence). CDR3 size: 14 residues. Trimming stripped 7 bases from V and 2 bases from J, with 15 bases between. This CDR3 is CASISRRIPYEQYF. The DNA of the CDR3 is TGTGCCAGCATTTCCCGGAGAATCCCCTACGAGCAGTACTTC.